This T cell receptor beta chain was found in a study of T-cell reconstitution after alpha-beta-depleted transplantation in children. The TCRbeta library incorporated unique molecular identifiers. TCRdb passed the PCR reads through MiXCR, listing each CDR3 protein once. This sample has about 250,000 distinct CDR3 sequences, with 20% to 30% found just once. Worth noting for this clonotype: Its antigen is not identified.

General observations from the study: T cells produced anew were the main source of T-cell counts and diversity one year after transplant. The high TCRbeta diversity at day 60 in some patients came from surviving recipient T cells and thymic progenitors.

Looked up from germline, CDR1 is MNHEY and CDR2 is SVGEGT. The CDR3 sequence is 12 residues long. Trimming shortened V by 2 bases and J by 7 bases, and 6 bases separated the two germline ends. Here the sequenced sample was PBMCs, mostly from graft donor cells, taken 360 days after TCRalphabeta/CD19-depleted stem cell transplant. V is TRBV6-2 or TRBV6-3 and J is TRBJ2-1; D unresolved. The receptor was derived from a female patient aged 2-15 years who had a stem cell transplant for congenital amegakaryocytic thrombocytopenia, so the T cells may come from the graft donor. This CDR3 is CASSYVGNEQFF. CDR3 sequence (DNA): TGTGCCAGCAGTTACGTGGGGAATGAGCAGTTCTTC.